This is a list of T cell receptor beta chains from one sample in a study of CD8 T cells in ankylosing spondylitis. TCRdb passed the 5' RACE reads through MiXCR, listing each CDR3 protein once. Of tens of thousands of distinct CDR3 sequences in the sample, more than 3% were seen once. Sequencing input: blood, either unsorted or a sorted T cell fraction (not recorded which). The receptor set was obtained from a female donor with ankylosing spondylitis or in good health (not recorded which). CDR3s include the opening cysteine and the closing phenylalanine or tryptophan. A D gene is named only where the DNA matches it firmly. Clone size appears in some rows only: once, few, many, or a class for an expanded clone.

cdr3_aa: CASSVEGARELFF; cdr3_nt: TGTGCCAGCAGCGTAGAGGGGGCCCGGGAGCTGTTTTTT; d_call: TRBD1; j_call: TRBJ2-2; clone_size: many; v_call: TRBV9
cdr3_aa: CASSVVAGSTDTQYF; cdr3_nt: TGTGCCAGCAGCGTAGTCGCGGGGTCCACAGATACGCAGTATTTT; d_call: -; j_call: TRBJ2-3; clone_size: -; v_call: TRBV9
cdr3_aa: CASSAASRAEAFF; cdr3_nt: TGTGCCAGCAGCGCCGCCAGTAGGGCTGAAGCTTTCTTT; d_call: -; j_call: TRBJ1-1; clone_size: many; v_call: TRBV9
cdr3_aa: CASSVGVLGQSYNEQFF; cdr3_nt: TGTGCCAGCAGCGTAGGGGTTCTGGGACAGTCCTACAATGAGCAGTTCTTC; d_call: TRBD1; j_call: TRBJ2-1; clone_size: many; v_call: TRBV9
cdr3_aa: CASSIGGGIGSYNEQFF; cdr3_nt: TGTGCCAGCAGCATCGGGGGGGGGATTGGCTCCTACAATGAGCAGTTCTTC; d_call: TRBD2; j_call: TRBJ2-1; clone_size: many; v_call: TRBV9
cdr3_aa: CASSFRDTQETQYF; cdr3_nt: TGTGCCAGCAGCTTCCGGGACACACAAGAGACCCAGTACTTC; d_call: -; j_call: TRBJ2-5; clone_size: many; v_call: TRBV9
cdr3_aa: CASSFGQVAAEAFF; cdr3_nt: TGTGCCAGCAGCTTTGGACAGGTTGCCGCTGAAGCTTTCTTT; d_call: TRBD1; j_call: TRBJ1-1; clone_size: many; v_call: TRBV9
cdr3_aa: CASSVERGANTGELFF; cdr3_nt: TGTGCCAGCAGCGTAGAGCGGGGGGCGAACACCGGGGAGCTGTTTTTT; d_call: TRBD2; j_call: TRBJ2-2; clone_size: many; v_call: TRBV9
cdr3_aa: CASSVDLGYEQYF; cdr3_nt: TGTGCCAGCAGCGTAGACTTAGGCTACGAGCAGTACTTC; d_call: -; j_call: TRBJ2-7; clone_size: many; v_call: TRBV9
cdr3_aa: CASSVGVGGYTF; cdr3_nt: TGTGCCAGCAGCGTAGGGGTAGGTGGCTACACCTTC; d_call: -; j_call: TRBJ1-2; clone_size: medium-sized; v_call: TRBV9
cdr3_aa: CASSVGVEPYGYTF; cdr3_nt: TGTGCCAGCAGCGTAGGGGTAGAACCCTATGGCTACACCTTC; d_call: -; j_call: TRBJ1-2; clone_size: many; v_call: TRBV9
cdr3_aa: CASSVTGKGYTF; cdr3_nt: TGTGCCAGCAGCGTCACAGGGAAGGGCTACACCTTC; d_call: -; j_call: TRBJ1-2; clone_size: many; v_call: TRBV9
cdr3_aa: CASSATGGFSYEQYF; cdr3_nt: TGTGCCAGCAGCGCCACAGGGGGGTTCTCCTACGAGCAGTACTTC; d_call: TRBD1; j_call: TRBJ2-7; clone_size: many; v_call: TRBV9
cdr3_aa: CASSVGGSSGQETQYF; cdr3_nt: TGTGCCAGCAGCGTAGGAGGTTCTAGCGGACAGGAGACCCAGTACTTC; d_call: -; j_call: TRBJ2-5; clone_size: many; v_call: TRBV9
cdr3_aa: CASSPGQLTGELFF; cdr3_nt: TGTGCCAGCAGCCCCGGACAACTCACCGGGGAGCTGTTTTTT; d_call: -; j_call: TRBJ2-2; clone_size: many; v_call: TRBV9
cdr3_aa: CAITRGDEQYF; cdr3_nt: TGTGCCATCACCAGGGGTGACGAGCAGTACTTC; d_call: -; j_call: TRBJ2-7; clone_size: -; v_call: TRBV9
cdr3_aa: CASSGGQNNSPLHF; cdr3_nt: TGTGCCAGCAGTGGGGGACAGAATAATTCACCCCTCCACTTT; d_call: TRBD1; j_call: TRBJ1-6; clone_size: many; v_call: TRBV9
cdr3_aa: CASSPDPGDDEQYF; cdr3_nt: TGTGCCAGCAGCCCGGACCCCGGAGACGACGAGCAGTACTTC; d_call: -; j_call: TRBJ2-7; clone_size: many; v_call: TRBV9
cdr3_aa: CASSVEAAPYEQYF; cdr3_nt: TGTGCCAGCAGCGTAGAAGCAGCACCCTACGAGCAGTACTTC; d_call: -; j_call: TRBJ2-7; clone_size: many; v_call: TRBV9
cdr3_aa: CASSVRGETQYF; cdr3_nt: TGTGCCAGCAGCGTGAGGGGAGAGACCCAGTACTTC; d_call: -; j_call: TRBJ2-5; clone_size: many; v_call: TRBV9
cdr3_aa: CASSVADLPTDTQYF; cdr3_nt: TGTGCCAGCAGCGTAGCAGACCTACCCACAGATACGCAGTATTTT; d_call: -; j_call: TRBJ2-3; clone_size: many; v_call: TRBV9
cdr3_aa: CASSPTLTGEREKLFF; cdr3_nt: TGTGCCAGCAGCCCCACTCTGACAGGGGAGAGGGAAAAACTGTTTTTT; d_call: TRBD1; j_call: TRBJ1-4; clone_size: medium-sized; v_call: TRBV9
cdr3_aa: CASRGGNTEAFF; cdr3_nt: TGTGCCAGTAGAGGGGGGAACACTGAAGCTTTCTTT; d_call: -; j_call: TRBJ1-1; clone_size: many; v_call: TRBV9
cdr3_aa: CASSPSSSPTDTQYF; cdr3_nt: TGTGCCAGCAGTCCCTCGTCGAGTCCCACAGATACGCAGTATTTT; d_call: -; j_call: TRBJ2-3; clone_size: -; v_call: TRBV9
cdr3_aa: CASSPRGGLYPDTQYF; cdr3_nt: TGTGCCAGCAGCCCCCGCGGGGGGCTCTACCCAGATACGCAGTATTTT; d_call: TRBD2; j_call: TRBJ2-3; clone_size: many; v_call: TRBV9
cdr3_aa: CASSPLQQGTEQFF; cdr3_nt: TGTGCCAGCAGCCCACTCCAACAGGGGACTGAGCAGTTCTTC; d_call: TRBD1; j_call: TRBJ2-1; clone_size: many; v_call: TRBV9
cdr3_aa: CASSVDNNYGYTF; cdr3_nt: TGTGCCAGCAGCGTAGACAATAACTATGGCTACACCTTC; d_call: -; j_call: TRBJ1-2; clone_size: many; v_call: TRBV9
cdr3_aa: CASRYDRSSGANVLTF; cdr3_nt: TGTGCCAGCCGGTACGACAGGAGCTCTGGGGCCAACGTCCTGACTTTC; d_call: -; j_call: TRBJ2-6; clone_size: many; v_call: TRBV9
cdr3_aa: CASSPGQISYNEQFF; cdr3_nt: TGTGCCAGCAGCCCAGGACAGATCTCCTACAATGAGCAGTTCTTC; d_call: -; j_call: TRBJ2-1; clone_size: many; v_call: TRBV9
cdr3_aa: CASSVLGRVSGELFF; cdr3_nt: TGTGCCAGCAGCGTATTAGGCAGGGTATCCGGGGAGCTGTTTTTT; d_call: -; j_call: TRBJ2-2; clone_size: -; v_call: TRBV9
cdr3_aa: CASSDLGTGRGNTEAFF; cdr3_nt: TGTGCCAGCAGCGACCTTGGGACAGGGAGGGGGAACACTGAAGCTTTCTTT; d_call: TRBD1; j_call: TRBJ1-1; clone_size: many; v_call: TRBV9
cdr3_aa: CASSLVPDSRSGNTIYF; cdr3_nt: TGTGCCAGCAGCCTTGTTCCCGACAGCCGCTCTGGAAACACCATATATTTT; d_call: -; j_call: TRBJ1-3; clone_size: many; v_call: TRBV9
cdr3_aa: CASSSSARDNTEAFF; cdr3_nt: TGTGCCAGCAGCTCAAGCGCGAGGGACAACACTGAAGCTTTCTTT; d_call: -; j_call: TRBJ1-1; clone_size: medium-sized; v_call: TRBV9
cdr3_aa: CASSGSPGGFANTGELFF; cdr3_nt: TGTGCCAGCAGCGGTTCTCCAGGGGGGTTCGCGAACACCGGGGAGCTGTTTTTT; d_call: -; j_call: TRBJ2-2; clone_size: many; v_call: TRBV9
cdr3_aa: CASSGGGSGNTIYF; cdr3_nt: TGTGCCAGCAGCGGTGGGGGCTCTGGAAACACCATATATTTT; d_call: -; j_call: TRBJ1-3; clone_size: many; v_call: TRBV9
cdr3_aa: CASSPRGGGARETQYF; cdr3_nt: TGTGCCAGCAGCCCAAGAGGGGGGGGGGCCAGAGAGACCCAGTACTTC; d_call: -; j_call: TRBJ2-5; clone_size: many; v_call: TRBV9
cdr3_aa: CASSIRQGGTSGELFF; cdr3_nt: TGTGCCAGCAGCATCAGACAGGGGGGCACCTCCGGGGAGCTGTTTTTT; d_call: TRBD1; j_call: TRBJ2-2; clone_size: many; v_call: TRBV9
cdr3_aa: CASSVEQSGNTIYF; cdr3_nt: TGTGCCAGCAGCGTAGAACAGTCTGGAAACACCATATATTTT; d_call: -; j_call: TRBJ1-3; clone_size: many; v_call: TRBV9
cdr3_aa: CASSVAGTGSDEQYF; cdr3_nt: TGTGCCAGCAGCGTGGCCGGGACAGGGTCCGACGAGCAGTACTTC; d_call: TRBD1; j_call: TRBJ2-7; clone_size: many; v_call: TRBV9
cdr3_aa: CASSVASQGYGYTF; cdr3_nt: TGTGCCAGCAGCGTAGCCTCTCAGGGCTATGGCTACACCTTC; d_call: -; j_call: TRBJ1-2; clone_size: many; v_call: TRBV9
cdr3_aa: CASSVGVQANYGYTF; cdr3_nt: TGTGCCAGCAGCGTAGGTGTACAGGCTAACTATGGCTACACCTTC; d_call: -; j_call: TRBJ1-2; clone_size: many; v_call: TRBV9